The sequence of this T cell receptor (beta chain) was determined in a study of spatial heterogeneity in lung cancer. Across the study: A total of more than 65 untreated early-stage non-small cell lung cancer patients served as donors. About two years after resection was the median timing of the follow-up PBMC samples, which were sequenced when available.

Every molecule of TCR cDNA had its own unique molecular identifier. MiXCR was run by TCRdb on the 5' RACE reads, yielding one entry per CDR3 protein. The table records some 110,000 distinct CDR3 sequences, approximately 12% of them present only once. Study results and caveats: Ubiquitous expanded tumor TCRs were seen in blood more at resection than at follow-up.

For this clonotype: Antigen: not known.

Stated time point: blood at routine non-recurrence follow-up after resection. Sequencing of whole RNA from tumor, nontumor lung or frozen PBMC involved no sorting. The V gene's germline CDR1 is LGHDT and CDR2 YNNKEL (reference sequence). CDR3 length equals 16 residues. V lost 3 bases, J lost 5 bases, and 16 bases lay in between. V gene TRBV3-1 combines with J gene TRBJ2-2; TRBD2 is a possible D gene (5 bases). Specimen: PBMCs, collected at follow-up. This receptor was taken from a male donor with early-stage non-small cell lung cancer. Written as DNA, the CDR3 is TGTGCCAGCAGCCACCCCAGCGGCTTATGGACCGGGGAGCTGTTTTTT. Encoded protein: CASSHPSGLWTGELFF. The whole variable domain, remainder taken from reference TRBV3-1 and TRBJ2-2, is DTAVSQTPKYLVTQMGNDKSIKCEQNLGHDTMYWYKQDSKKFLKIMFSYNNKELIINETVPNRFSPKSPDKAHLNLHINSLELGDSAVYFCASSHPSGLWTGELFFGEGSRLTVL.